Shown below are 18 T cell receptor beta chains from a single sample sequenced in a study of CD8 T cells in ankylosing spondylitis. TCRdb recomputed calls from the 5' RACE reads with MiXCR, one row per CDR3 protein. The sample shows 200,000 to 250,000 distinct CDR3 sequences, approximately 30% of them seen only once. Sequencing was done on a sample of blood, either unsorted or a sorted T cell fraction (not recorded which). These receptors were obtained from a male donor with ankylosing spondylitis or in good health (not recorded which).

The rearrangement links TRBV5-1 to TRBJ1-1, with 7 bases that match TRBD1. The V and J ends lost 0 bases and 0 bases, in that order; junction bases with no gene match: 11. CDR3 length: 18 amino acids. Germline V gene data show CDR1 as SGHRS and CDR2 as YFSETQ. The CDR3 reads CASSLETGDPYMNTEAFF. DNA for the CDR3: TGCGCCAGCAGCTTGGAAACAGGGGATCCCTACATGAACACTGAAGCTTTCTTT. Using reference TRBV5-1 and TRBJ1-1 for the parts outside the CDR3, the full variable domain is KAGVTQTPRYLIKTRGQQVTLSCSPISGHRSVSWYQQTPGQGLQFLFEYFSETQRNKGNFPGRFSGRQFSNSRSEMNVSTLELGDSALYLCASSLETGDPYMNTEAFFGQGTRLTVV.

The rearrangement links TRBV7-9 to TRBJ2-1; D is undetermined. The CDR3 runs to 14 residues. V dropped 4 bases and J dropped 5 bases, with 12 bases sitting between them. Germline loops: CDR1 SEHNR, CDR2 FQNEAQ (reference sequence). The CDR3 DNA reads TGTGCCAGCAGCTCCGACCCCGCTAACAATGAGCAGTTCTTC. Translating it yields CASSSDPANNEQFF. The full variable domain, rest sourced from reference TRBV7-9 and TRBJ2-1, is DTGVSQNPRHKITKRGQNVTFRCDPISEHNRLYWYRQTLGQGPEFLTYFQNEAQLEKSRLLSDRFSAERPKGSFSTLEIQRTEQGDSAMYLCASSSDPANNEQFFGPGTRLTVL.

This clonotype was counted a few times. This chain uses TRBV20-1 with TRBJ2-7, with D perhaps matching TRBD1 (6 bases). Trimming left V 0 bases short and J 3 bases short, with 9 bases between. CDR3 length: 13 residues. Germline CDR1 reads DFQATT; CDR2 reads SNEGSKA (reference sequence). The CDR3 sequence: CSARDGRGYEQYF. CDR3 coding DNA: TGCAGTGCTAGAGATGGCAGGGGCTACGAGCAGTACTTC.

The genes are TRBV7-9 and TRBJ1-4; D is undetermined. Trimming removed 1 base at V and 6 bases at J, with 6 bases between. Germline CDR1 is SEHNR and CDR2 is FQNEAQ (reference sequence). The CDR3 is made up of 13 amino acids. The chain's CDR3 is CASSLGRDEKLFF. In DNA, the CDR3 is TGTGCCAGCAGCTTAGGAAGGGATGAAAAACTGTTTTTT.

CDR3 amino acids: CASSQDVYNSPLHF. The CDR3 DNA follows: TGCGCCAGCAGCCAAGATGTCTATAATTCACCCCTCCACTTT. The chain links TRBV4-1 to TRBJ1-6, with D unclear. This CDR3 has 14 residues. Trimming cost V 0 bases and J 3 bases, with 3 bases left between them. Per the germline V gene, CDR1 is MGHRA and CDR2 is YSYEKL.

This rearrangement joins TRBV10-3 to TRBJ2-3; no clear D. V lost 7 bases, J lost 4 bases, and 12 bases lay in between. This CDR3 is built from 13 residues. Per the germline V gene, CDR1 is ENHRY and CDR2 is SYGVKD. The DNA for the CDR3 is TGTGCCATCACCGAATTTGGAGCAGATACGCAGTATTTT. It yields the protein CAITEFGADTQYF.

The chain recombines TRBV3-1 with TRBJ1-2, with TRBD1 identical over 7 bases. The CDR3 consists of 14 residues. V lost 4 bases and J lost 4; bases outside the gene matches: 6. CDR1 is LGHDT and CDR2 is YNNKEL in the germline V gene (reference sequence). For the CDR3, the DNA is TGTGCCAGCAGCCGCCAGCGGGACAGCTATGGCTACACCTTC. Protein product: CASSRQRDSYGYTF.

This chain links TRBV3-1 with TRBJ1-2; D is uncertain. The CDR3 sequence is 12 residues long. Germline assignment: CDR1 LGHDT and CDR2 YNNKEL (reference sequence). V dropped 3 bases and J dropped 2 bases, with 4 bases sitting between them. CDR3 sequence: CASSQANYGYTF. CDR3 nucleotides: TGTGCCAGCAGCCAGGCAAACTATGGCTACACCTTC.

This chain links TRBV12-3 or TRBV12-4 with TRBJ1-3; unclear D gene. Trimming took 1 base from V and 0 from J, leaving 10 bases between them. CDR3 length: 16 residues. Here the CDR3 DNA reads TGTGCCAGCAGTTTAGGACCATCTTCCTCTGGAAACACCATATATTTT. Amino acid sequence: CASSLGPSSSGNTIYF.

The table lists this clonotype with many counts. J is TRBJ2-7 and V is TRBV20-1; tentative D call: TRBD1 (6 bases). The CDR3 contains 11 residues. Between the trimmed V and J ends, which lost 3 bases and 5 bases, there was a span of 8 bases. Germline loops: CDR1 DFQATT, CDR2 SNEGSKA (reference sequence). DNA of the CDR3: TGCAGTGCTAGTGAGGGGGACGAGCAGTACTTC. Translating it yields CSASEGDEQYF.

The chain is built from TRBV7-2 and TRBJ2-1, with D possibly being TRBD1 or TRBD2 (5 bases each). Trimming cost V 5 bases and J 11 bases, with 13 bases left between them. CDR3 length: 12 residues. The V gene's germline CDR1 is SGHTA and CDR2 FQGNSA. CDR3 nucleotides: TGTGCCAGCAGCGGGCGTGGGGGAAAGCAGTTCTTC. This encodes CASSGRGGKQFF.

The rearrangement joins TRBV12-3 or TRBV12-4 to TRBJ2-4, with a weak D call TRBD2 (7 bases). This CDR3 is built from 13 residues. V lost 6 bases, J lost 7 bases, and 13 bases lay in between. CDR3 sequence: CASSEGGGNIQYF. In DNA form, the CDR3 reads TGTGCCAGCAGCGAGGGGGGGGGTAACATTCAGTACTTC.

The chain carries TRBV20-1 and TRBJ1-6; no clear D gene. Looked up from germline, CDR1 is DFQATT and CDR2 is SNEGSKA (reference sequence). The CDR3 sequence is 15 residues long. V lost 3 bases to trimming and J lost 3 bases, with 12 bases between them. CDR3 DNA: TGCAGTGCTAGGGATCGAGATTACTATAATTCACCCCTCCACTTT. This encodes CSARDRDYYNSPLHF.

The V gene is TRBV25-1, the J gene TRBJ2-7; the match to TRBD1 covers 7 bases. Germline V lookup: CDR1 MGHDK, CDR2 SYGVNS. The V segment lost 10 bases and the J segment 6 bases; nucleotides outside the gene matches: 9. CDR3 length: 12 amino acids. CDR3 DNA: TGTGCCACCGGAACCGCAGGGGGCGAGCAGTACTTC. It is translated as CATGTAGGEQYF.

The genes are TRBV6-5 and TRBJ2-3; 10 bases agree with TRBD2. J was trimmed by 9 bases and V by 0 bases; bases with no gene match: 9. Germline CDR1 MNHEY, CDR2 SVGAGI. The CDR3 covers 16 residues. CDR3 residues: CASSYSGTSDLYTQYF. As DNA, the CDR3 is TGTGCCAGCAGTTACTCGGGGACTAGCGACCTCTACACGCAGTATTTT.

The sample holds a few counts of this clonotype. V usage is TRBV5-6 and J usage is TRBJ2-1, with a possible D match to TRBD1 (5 bases). CDR1 and CDR2 (germline): SGHDT, YYEEEE. Trimming cost V 1 base and J 12 bases, with 17 bases left between them. The CDR3 runs 14 residues. In DNA form, the CDR3 reads TGTGCCAGCAGCTTGTTATCAGGACAATTAGGGCAGTTCTTC. Protein: CASSLLSGQLGQFF.

This chain uses TRBV5-1 with TRBJ1-1, with D possibly TRBD1 on 6 matching bases. Germline V lookup: CDR1 SGHRS, CDR2 YFSETQ. This CDR3 has 17 amino acids. V was cut by 2 bases and J by 0 bases, with 17 bases left in between. This CDR3 is CASSFGGLGAMNTEAFF. Here the CDR3 DNA reads TGCGCCAGCAGCTTTGGGGGGCTTGGGGCCATGAACACTGAAGCTTTCTTT. The variable domain in full, completed from reference TRBV5-1 and TRBJ1-1, reads KAGVTQTPRYLIKTRGQQVTLSCSPISGHRSVSWYQQTPGQGLQFLFEYFSETQRNKGNFPGRFSGRQFSNSRSEMNVSTLELGDSALYLCASSFGGLGAMNTEAFFGQGTRLTVV.

This clonotype was counted ten times or more. This chain links TRBV12-3 or TRBV12-4 with TRBJ2-3, with a weak D call TRBD2 (5 bases). V was cut by 5 bases and J by 5 bases, with 23 bases left in between. This CDR3 contains 17 residues. DNA for the CDR3: TGTGCCAGCAGTGGCACGAAGAGGGTCGATCTCCGAGATACGCAGTATTTT. Amino acid sequence: CASSGTKRVDLRDTQYF.